This T cell receptor beta chain is from a study of response to subunit inactivated influenza vaccine. This clonotype turned up a few times. TCRdb ran MiXCR on the RT-PCR reads and lists one entry per CDR3 protein. Found here are about 610,000 distinct CDR3 sequences, about 14% of them singletons; the top ten hold more than 9.5%. Germline CDR1 is GTSNPN and CDR2 is SVGIG (reference sequence). V was cut by 5 bases and J by 0 bases, with 11 bases left in between. The CDR3 is 14 amino acids. The receptor comes from a middle-aged man who received an inactivated influenza vaccine. This specimen consisted of PBMCs from blood, obtained roughly 12 days after vaccination. This chain uses TRBV30 with TRBJ1-5; D gene unclear. The CDR3: CAWDGGVSNQPQHF. CDR3 DNA: TGTGCCTGGGATGGTGGGGTTAGCAATCAGCCCCAGCATTTT.